This T cell receptor beta chain came from a study of T cells in Graves' hyperthyroidism and ophthalmopathy. Regions amplified from RNA transcripts were the TCR beta CDR3 regions. During a first-round RT-PCR of the TCR CDR3, the HTBI primer set was used. TCRdb re-called the multiplex PCR reads through MiXCR, storing one row per CDR3 protein. The sample contains about 210,000 distinct CDR3 sequences, approximately 17% of which appear only once. Patients showing uncontrolled infection, other autoimmune disease, pregnancy or lactation were ineligible. CDR3 length equals 16 residues. The ends lost 1 base at V and 6 bases at J; junction bases unmatched: 10. CDR1 is DFQATT and CDR2 is SNEGSKA in the germline V gene (reference sequence).

The V gene is TRBV20-1, the J gene TRBJ2-4; 9 bases map to TRBD2. The origin of this receptor is a man in his fifties with Graves' hyperthyroidism. The sequencing sample was made of blood. The CDR3, as DNA: TGCAGTGCTAGAGGTGCGGCGGGAGGGCCGGGAAACATTCAGTACTTC. This sequence encodes CSARGAAGGPGNIQYF.